The next 31 T cell receptor beta chains were all read from a single sample in a study of T cells in Graves' hyperthyroidism and ophthalmopathy. Amplification yielded TCR beta CDR3 regions, with RNA transcripts as the source. The HTBI set primed first-round TCR CDR3 RT-PCR. TCRdb re-called the multiplex PCR reads through MiXCR, storing one row per CDR3 protein. The sample has about 530,000 distinct CDR3 sequences, approximately 17% seen once. Specimen: blood. The receptors come from a woman younger than 30 with Graves' ophthalmopathy.

The genes are TRBV4-2 and TRBJ1-2; D unclear. Trimming removed 0 bases from V and 4 bases from J, with 12 bases in between. The germline gives CDR1 LGHNA, CDR2 YNFKEQ. CDR3 length: 15 residues. This CDR3 reads CASSQEGPRPYGYTF. The CDR3, as DNA: TGTGCCAGCAGCCAAGAGGGCCCGAGACCCTATGGCTACACCTTC.

Ten or more counts support this clonotype. The CDR3 protein is CASSPNPSGPYEQYF. As DNA, the CDR3 is TGTGCCAGCAGTCCAAATCCTAGCGGGCCCTACGAGCAGTACTTC. The chain has TRBV28 and TRBJ2-7, with TRBD2 identical over 8 bases. Losses at the gene ends were 5 bases for V and 2 bases for J; bases not matched to a gene: 8. The CDR3 extends over 15 amino acids. Germline V gene data show CDR1 as MDHEN and CDR2 as SYDVKM.

The rearrangement uses TRBV5-1 and TRBJ2-5, with TRBD2 matching over 7 bases. Looked up from germline, CDR1 is SGHRS and CDR2 is YFSETQ. The CDR3 runs 13 residues. V shed 3 bases, J shed 5 bases, and the junction held 4 bases outside the gene matches. The CDR3 sequence is CASSWTSSETQYF. As DNA, the CDR3 is TGCGCCAGCAGCTGGACTAGTTCCGAGACCCAGTACTTC.

This clonotype was seen repeatedly, ten times or more. The V call is TRBV6-2 or TRBV6-3, the J call TRBJ2-7; D is unresolved. There are 13 residues in the CDR3. V dropped 0 bases and J dropped 3 bases, with 6 bases sitting between them. Per germline, CDR1 MNHEY and CDR2 SVGEGT. This CDR3 reads CASSYSRYYEQYF. The CDR3 DNA sequence: TGTGCCAGCAGTTACTCGAGATACTACGAGCAGTACTTC.

This clonotype occurred once. The V call is TRBV20-1, the J call TRBJ2-3; 7 positions match TRBD2. This CDR3 is built from 14 residues. Germline CDR1 and CDR2: DFQATT and SNEGSKA (reference sequence). After removal of 3 bases from V and 3 bases from J, the junction contained 6 bases not matched to a gene. The CDR3 region is CSARGRANTDTQYF. The CDR3 DNA follows: TGCAGTGCTAGGGGGAGGGCAAATACAGATACGCAGTATTTT.

This clonotype was observed at least ten times. The rearrangement joins TRBV7-9 to TRBJ2-1, with D possibly matching TRBD2 (6 bases). Trimming stripped 2 bases from V and 3 bases from J, with 23 bases between. The CDR3 loop spans 19 amino acids. CDR1 is SEHNR and CDR2 is FQNEAQ in the germline V gene (reference sequence). CDR3 coding DNA: TGTGCCAGCAGCTTATCCTTCACCCTAGCGTCAGTTGGCTACAATGAGCAGTTCTTC. It codes for CASSLSFTLASVGYNEQFF.

This clonotype occurred many times. The chain carries TRBV2 and TRBJ1-5; D remains ambiguous. V lost 0 bases, J lost 5 bases, and 14 bases lay in between. CDR1 and CDR2 from the germline V gene are SNHLY and FYNNEI. This CDR3 region has 16 residues. The CDR3 DNA is TGTGCCAGCAGTGAAGCGCTTCAGGCGGTCTATCAGCCCCAGCATTTT. It translates to CASSEALQAVYQPQHF.

This chain uses TRBV20-1 with TRBJ2-5; D gene uncertain. Looked up from germline, CDR1 is DFQATT and CDR2 is SNEGSKA (reference sequence). The CDR3 runs to 11 residues. V dropped 0 bases and J dropped 13 bases, with 12 bases sitting between them. The CDR3 here is CSARDDSPLYF. The CDR3 region has the DNA TGCAGTGCTAGAGATGACTCTCCACTGTACTTC.

The rearrangement joins TRBV27 to TRBJ1-5; no clear D gene. The V end lost 2 bases, the J end lost 5 bases, and 7 bases lay between the germline ends. Germline V gene sequence: CDR1 MNHEY, CDR2 SMNVEV (reference sequence). The CDR3 is made up of 13 amino acids. CDR3 bases: TGTGCCAGCAGTTTAGAGATCGATCAGCCCCAGCATTTT. Translated: CASSLEIDQPQHF.

In its sample, this clonotype was seen a few times. CDR3 nucleotide sequence: TGTGCCAGCACCCTCGGGGTAGGGTTGGACACTGAAGCTTTCTTT. Translated: CASTLGVGLDTEAFF. The chain has TRBV11-2 and TRBJ1-1, with unresolved D. The CDR3 covers 15 residues. Germline-derived CDR1 and CDR2 are SGHAT and FQNNGV. The V end lost 7 bases, the J end lost 3 bases, and 18 bases lay between the germline ends.

This clonotype turned up a few times. V is TRBV30 and J is TRBJ1-1; 7 nucleotides match TRBD1. CDR1 is GTSNPN, CDR2 SVGIG, per germline (reference sequence). Germline trimming cut 1 base from V and 0 bases from J; bases unmatched to any gene: 17. The CDR3 runs 19 residues. The CDR3 spells CAWSADLARDRELNTEAFF. DNA for the CDR3: TGTGCCTGGAGTGCCGACCTGGCCCGGGACAGAGAATTGAACACTGAAGCTTTCTTT.

This clonotype has at least ten counts. The J gene is TRBJ2-2, the V gene TRBV2; the match to TRBD1 covers 9 bases. Trimming cost V 7 bases and J 8 bases; bases outside gene matches: 8. Germline V gene data show CDR1 as SNHLY and CDR2 as FYNNEI. The CDR3 is 14 residues long. For the CDR3, the DNA is TGTGCCAGCACCAGGGACAGGGTCGGTGGGGAGCTGTTTTTT. As protein: CASTRDRVGGELFF.

This clonotype was observed many times. CDR3 sequence (DNA): TGTGCCAGCAGCTTAAGTCTACCCTCTGGAAACACCATATATTTT. This codes for CASSLSLPSGNTIYF. The chain uses TRBV11-2 and TRBJ1-3, with D hard to call. This CDR3 is 15 amino acids long. Germline loops: CDR1 SGHAT, CDR2 FQNNGV. V was trimmed by 2 bases and J by 0 bases, leaving 8 bases between them.

J is TRBJ2-5 and V is TRBV25-1; TRBD1 aligns across 7 bases. The germline V gene has CDR1 MGHDK and CDR2 SYGVNS. The CDR3 spans 15 residues. Trimming took 7 bases from V and 4 from J; bases not matched to a gene: 12. CDR3 nucleotide sequence: TGTGCCAGCAATGAGCCGGGACAGAAAGTAGAGACCCAGTACTTC. This translates into CASNEPGQKVETQYF.

This clonotype is a singleton in its sample. This sequence joins TRBV12-3 or TRBV12-4 and TRBJ1-5; a weak D match, TRBD1 (5 bases). V lost 3 bases, J lost 11 bases, and 29 bases lay in between. The CDR3 spans 18 residues. CDR3 sequence (DNA): TGTGCCAGCAGTTTTTTAATCTCTGCTCAGGGAGATCTGGGGACCCAGCATTTT. Residues: CASSFLISAQGDLGTQHF.

This clonotype has at least ten counts. The chain joins TRBV5-1 to TRBJ2-3; D unclear. Trimming took 3 bases from V and 2 from J, leaving 4 bases between them. The CDR3 is 12 residues long. Per the germline V gene, CDR1 is SGHRS and CDR2 is YFSETQ. CDR3 in DNA: TGCGCCAGCAGCTGGACCACAGATACGCAGTATTTT. Translation: CASSWTTDTQYF.

This clonotype was recorded at least ten times. V gene TRBV7-2 combines with J gene TRBJ2-3, with 9 positions matching TRBD2. Germline V CDR1 and CDR2: SGHTA, FQGNSA. The V gene end was trimmed by 0 bases and the J gene end by 0 bases; junction bases not matched to a gene: 7. The CDR3 runs to 18 residues. The CDR3 loop is CASSLAWASGTSTDTQYF. CDR3 bases: TGTGCCAGCAGCTTAGCGTGGGCTAGCGGGACTAGCACAGATACGCAGTATTTT.

This clonotype has at least ten counts. V is TRBV3-1 and J is TRBJ1-1; TRBD1 might be the D (6 bases). Germline V gene lookup returns CDR1 LGHDT and CDR2 YNNKEL (reference sequence). With 4 bases removed from V and 6 bases from J, the gap between germline ends came to 15 bases. CDR3 length equals 14 residues. CDR3 DNA sequence: TGTGCCAGCAGCCGGAAGGGGGGTAGGTCTGAAGCTTTCTTT. Translating gives CASSRKGGRSEAFF.

The gene calls are TRBV7-9 and TRBJ2-2; 9 nucleotides match TRBD1. This CDR3 has 14 residues. Losses at the gene ends were 7 bases for V and 7 bases for J; bases not matched to a gene: 7. Germline V gene lookup returns CDR1 SEHNR and CDR2 FQNEAQ (reference sequence). CDR3 sequence (DNA): TGTGCCAGCATCCTACAGGGGGCTATCGGGGAGCTGTTTTTT. Translation: CASILQGAIGELFF.

This clonotype has at least ten counts. This sequence joins TRBV20-1 and TRBJ1-2; D call uncertain. This CDR3 is 12 amino acids long. CDR1 is DFQATT and CDR2 is SNEGSKA in the germline V gene (reference sequence). V shed 2 bases and J shed 0 bases, with 4 bases lying between them. In DNA form, the CDR3 reads TGCAGTGCTAGACAGTCTAACTATGGCTACACCTTC. It is translated as CSARQSNYGYTF.

The table lists this clonotype with many counts. The chain carries TRBV28 and TRBJ2-7; 9 bases line up with TRBD1. V was pared by 1 base and J by 6 bases, with 7 bases of the junction left unmatched. The CDR3 contains 15 residues. The V gene's germline CDR1 is MDHEN and CDR2 SYDVKM. The CDR3 nucleotides are TGTGCCAGCAGTTTATATTCCGGACAGGGGACCGAGCAGTACTTC. This encodes CASSLYSGQGTEQYF.

The V call is TRBV6-1, the J call TRBJ1-3, with 7 bases matching TRBD1. Trimming at V came to 6 bases and at J to 0 bases, leaving 5 bases not matched to a gene. CDR1 MNHNS and CDR2 SASEGT come from the germline V gene. This CDR3 contains 15 residues. CDR3 residues: CASRKTGFSGNTIYF. The CDR3 region has the DNA TGTGCCAGCAGAAAGACAGGGTTCTCTGGAAACACCATATATTTT.

This clonotype was counted at least ten times. V is TRBV20-1 and J is TRBJ2-2, with unresolved D. The CDR3 has 13 residues. V was cut by 5 bases and J by 3 bases, with 10 bases left in between. Germline V lookup: CDR1 DFQATT, CDR2 SNEGSKA (reference sequence). The chain's CDR3 is CSARGLYTGELFF. The CDR3 DNA reads TGCAGTGCTCGCGGTTTGTACACCGGGGAGCTGTTTTTT.

This clonotype was detected many times. J is TRBJ2-5 and V is TRBV7-6; D uncertain. This CDR3 has 16 residues. V gave up 4 bases and J gave up 6 bases, with 21 bases separating them. Germline V lookup: CDR1 SGHVS, CDR2 FNYEAQ. CDR3 nucleotide sequence: TGTGCCAGCAGCTCTGCGTTACAGTCGAAGTCAAAGACCCAGTACTTC. Its protein product is CASSSALQSKSKTQYF. Variable domain in full (rest from reference TRBV7-6 and TRBJ2-5): GAGVSQSPRYKVTKRGQDVALRCDPISGHVSLYWYRQALGQGPEFLTYFNYEAQQDKSGLPNDRFSAERPEGSISTLTIQRTEQRDSAMYRCASSSALQSKSKTQYFGPGTRLLVL.

The gene calls are TRBV29-1 and TRBJ2-7; tentative D call: TRBD1 (6 bases). The CDR3 is 13 amino acids. Per the germline V gene, CDR1 is SQVTM and CDR2 is ANQGSEA. Trimming cost V 3 bases and J 1 base, with 10 bases left between them. CDR3 bases: TGCAGCGTTGAGGGGGACAATTCCTACGAGCAGTACTTC. Translating it yields CSVEGDNSYEQYF.

V and J are TRBV6-1 and TRBJ2-1; TRBD2 matches 14 bases. CDR1 is MNHNS and CDR2 is SASEGT in the germline V gene. This CDR3 spans 15 amino acids. The trim removed 10 bases at V and 9 bases at J, leaving 11 bases unmatched. The CDR3 bases are TGTGCCACCCTCCTGACTAGCGGGGGGGCGGGTGAGCAGTTCTTC. This encodes CATLLTSGGAGEQFF.

In its sample, this clonotype was seen many times. The rearrangement links TRBV7-2 to TRBJ1-2; D gene ambiguous. With 5 bases removed from V and 0 bases from J, the gap between germline ends came to 1 base. Germline V gene lookup returns CDR1 SGHTA and CDR2 FQGNSA. The CDR3 extends over 11 amino acids. The CDR3 loop is CASSANYGYTF. Here the CDR3 DNA reads TGTGCCAGCAGCGCTAACTATGGCTACACCTTC.

This clonotype has ten or more counts. This chain uses TRBV2 with TRBJ1-2; 8 nucleotides match TRBD1. CDR1 is SNHLY, CDR2 FYNNEI, per germline. There are 12 residues in the CDR3. The ends lost 6 bases at V and 7 bases at J; junction bases unmatched: 4. CDR3 residues: CASRAGGRGYTF. The CDR3 nucleotides read TGTGCCAGCAGGGCAGGGGGCCGTGGCTACACCTTC. The full variable domain, rest sourced from reference TRBV2 and TRBJ1-2, is EPEVTQTPSHQVTQMGQEVILRCVPISNHLYFYWYRQILGQKVEFLVSFYNNEISEKSEIFDDQFSVERPDGSNFTLKIRSTKLEDSAMYFCASRAGGRGYTFGSGTRLTVV.

Many counts were recorded for this clonotype. The J gene is TRBJ2-7, the V gene TRBV29-1, with TRBD1 identical over 8 bases. Germline CDR1 reads SQVTM; CDR2 reads ANQGSEA. After removal of 7 bases from V and 6 bases from J, the junction contained 8 bases not matched to a gene. The CDR3 runs to 12 residues. The CDR3 nucleotides read TGCAGCGGACAGACAGGGGTGAGCGAGCAGTACTTC. The encoded protein is CSGQTGVSEQYF.

This clonotype came up many times. The V call is TRBV5-1, the J call TRBJ2-1; 12 positions agree with TRBD2. The CDR3 covers 15 residues. CDR1 is SGHRS, CDR2 YFSETQ, per germline. V lost 0 bases and J lost 6; bases outside the gene matches: 1. The CDR3 loop reads CASSLGTSGINEQFF. The CDR3 nucleotides are TGCGCCAGCAGCTTGGGGACTAGCGGGATCAATGAGCAGTTCTTC.

This clonotype was detected only a few times. This rearrangement joins TRBV29-1 to TRBJ1-2; TRBD1 is a possible D gene (6 bases). With 6 bases removed from V and 4 bases from J, the gap between germline ends came to 18 bases. Germline-derived CDR1 and CDR2 are SQVTM and ANQGSEA. CDR3 size: 14 residues. The CDR3 nucleotides read TGCAGCGTCGCTAATGGGGGCCTTTTCTATGGCTACACCTTC. Its translation: CSVANGGLFYGYTF.